One and the same sample provided the 8 T cell receptor beta chains below, sequenced in a study of Ad26.COV2.S vaccination and SARS-CoV-2 variants. Regarding treatment: some 19 received Ad26.COV2.S at low or high dose, single or two shots; roughly 5 received placebo; per-sample allocation not given. Samples analyzed were those drawn on day 63 after the first vaccine or placebo injection. The repertoire was sequenced with immunoSEQ multiplex PCR; TCRdb's copy has only in-frame clones and lacks some. The sample records around 300,000 clones, 75% to 90% being singletons. The source material was peripheral blood, sampled in a trial of Ad26.COV2.S vaccine versus placebo. Source of these receptors: a person aged 18-65 years who received the Ad26.COV2.S COVID-19 vaccine or a placebo.

This chain connects TRBV5-1 to TRBJ2-1; the match to TRBD2 covers 7 bases. Germline CDR1 SGHRS, CDR2 YFSETQ. The CDR3 consists of 16 residues. After removal of 0 bases from V and 2 bases from J, the junction contained 5 bases not matched to a gene. CDR3 loop: CASSLGLADTYNEQFF. CDR3 sequence (DNA): TGCGCCAGCAGCTTGGGTCTAGCGGATACCTACAATGAGCAGTTCTTC.

V gene TRBV7-2 combines with J gene TRBJ2-1; the D gene is possibly TRBD2 (6 bases). The germline V and J ends were trimmed by 4 bases and 8 bases, with 15 bases remaining between them. CDR3 length: 14 amino acids. Germline V lookup: CDR1 SGHTA, CDR2 FQGNSA. The CDR3 bases are TGTGCCAGCAGCTCCTGGGAGGTTGCGGATGAGCAGTTCTTC. It is translated as CASSSWEVADEQFF.

This chain uses TRBV4-2 with TRBJ2-1, with D perhaps matching TRBD2 (5 bases). V shed 3 bases and J shed 0 bases, with 15 bases lying between them. The CDR3 totals 17 residues. Germline CDR1 and CDR2: LGHNA and YNFKEQ. The CDR3 nucleotides are TGTGCCAGCAGCCACCCCGGACTTACTAGCTCCTACAATGAGCAGTTCTTC. Protein sequence: CASSHPGLTSSYNEQFF.

The rearrangement joins TRBV12-3 or TRBV12-4 to TRBJ1-4, with D perhaps matching TRBD1 (6 bases). Trimming cost V 4 bases and J 15 bases, with 18 bases left between them. The CDR3 length is 13 residues. The CDR3 sequence is CASSWGAFQSVFF. The CDR3 DNA sequence: TGTGCCAGCAGTTGGGGGGCGTTTCAATCGGTGTTTTTT.

The gene calls are TRBV2 and TRBJ2-7; TRBD1 matches 9 bases. Germline values: CDR1 SNHLY, CDR2 FYNNEI. Unmatched junction bases numbered 12, after V lost 6 bases and J lost 6 bases. The CDR3 spans 15 residues. The CDR3 reads CASRSDRDRVREQYF. The DNA for the CDR3 is TGTGCCAGCAGGAGCGACCGGGACAGGGTCCGCGAGCAGTACTTC.

The J gene is TRBJ1-2, the V gene TRBV5-1; D is unclear. The germline V gene has CDR1 SGHRS and CDR2 YFSETQ. The CDR3 sequence is 15 residues long. Trimming took 4 bases from V and 6 from J, leaving 19 bases between them. This CDR3 reads CASSAEDGVEDGYTF. The CDR3 region has the DNA TGCGCCAGCAGCGCCGAGGACGGTGTAGAAGATGGCTACACCTTC. The full variable domain, rest sourced from reference TRBV5-1 and TRBJ1-2, is KAGVTQTPRYLIKTRGQQVTLSCSPISGHRSVSWYQQTPGQGLQFLFEYFSETQRNKGNFPGRFSGRQFSNSRSEMNVSTLELGDSALYLCASSAEDGVEDGYTFGSGTRLTVV.

The CDR3 protein is CASSLEGTNIQYF. The CDR3 nucleotides are TGCGCCAGCAGCTTGGAGGGGACGAACATTCAGTACTTC. The gene calls are TRBV5-1 and TRBJ2-4; either TRBD1 or TRBD2 may supply D (5 bases each). V was clipped by 0 bases and J by 7 bases, with 8 bases between them. Germline CDR1 and CDR2: SGHRS and YFSETQ. This CDR3 spans 13 amino acids.

The chain joins TRBV5-1 to TRBJ2-5; D possibly corresponds to TRBD2 (6 bases). The CDR3 is 15 amino acids. The V gene's germline CDR1 is SGHRS and CDR2 YFSETQ. Trimming stripped 6 bases from V and 5 bases from J, with 20 bases between. The CDR3 region has the DNA TGCGCCAGCACCCGCCGCGGGACGGGTTCGGAGACCCAGTACTTC. Protein: CASTRRGTGSETQYF.